Listed here are 28 T cell receptor beta chains from one sample, sequenced in a study of T cells after yellow fever vaccination. From the 5' RACE reads, TCRdb called clonotypes with MiXCR, one entry per CDR3 protein. This table holds 25,000 to 35,000 distinct CDR3 sequences, around 5% found once. Sequences were derived from CD8+ T cells sorted from PBMCs, sampled 10 days after the yellow fever booster vaccination. These receptor sequences come from a man aged 30 to 45 who received the YFV17D yellow fever vaccine.

Many counts were recorded for this clonotype. The J gene is TRBJ2-7, the V gene TRBV5-4, with no clear D. In germline, CDR1 is SGHNT, CDR2 YYREEE (reference sequence). The CDR3 has 13 residues. V gave up 2 bases and J gave up 4 bases, with 10 bases separating them. The CDR3 spells CASSFGDTYEQYF. CDR3 bases: TGTGCCAGCAGCTTTGGTGACACATACGAGCAGTACTTC.

This clonotype has just a few counts. This rearrangement joins TRBV12-3 or TRBV12-4 to TRBJ2-7, with 9 bases that match TRBD2. CDR3 size: 17 residues. V trimming: 8 bases; J trimming: 3 bases; junction bases outside the gene matches: 17. The CDR3: CASLGPSWSGGSYEQYF. The CDR3 nucleotides are TGTGCCAGCCTTGGCCCCTCTTGGAGCGGGGGGAGCTACGAGCAGTACTTC.

This rearrangement joins TRBV9 to TRBJ2-1; 7 bases are a match to TRBD2. V lost 2 bases and J lost 3; bases outside the gene matches: 14. This CDR3 spans 18 amino acids. Per germline, CDR1 SGDLS and CDR2 YYNGEE. The chain's CDR3 is CASSVGGLAGVFYNEQFF. The CDR3 DNA sequence: TGTGCCAGCAGCGTTGGAGGGTTAGCGGGCGTCTTCTACAATGAGCAGTTCTTC. Full variable domain (rest looked up from reference TRBV9 and TRBJ2-1): DSGVTQTPKHLITATGQRVTLRCSPRSGDLSVYWYQQSLDQGLQFLIQYYNGEERAKGNILERFSAQQFPDLHSELNLSSLELGDSALYFCASSVGGLAGVFYNEQFFGPGTRLTVL.

This clonotype has at least ten counts. CDR3 in DNA: TGCGCCAGCAGCGACCGTCCCGCTTTGGGGCCTGGAAACACCATATATTTT. Its protein is CASSDRPALGPGNTIYF. This rearrangement joins TRBV5-1 to TRBJ1-3, with D possibly matching TRBD1 (5 bases). This CDR3 region has 17 residues. The germline V gene encodes CDR1 SGHRS and CDR2 YFSETQ. V lost 4 bases and J lost 2, with 19 bases in between.

This clonotype has at least ten counts. V usage is TRBV6-5 and J usage is TRBJ2-7; TRBD2 agrees at 8 bases. Germline assignment: CDR1 MNHEY and CDR2 SVGAGI. The CDR3 consists of 16 residues. V shed 5 bases, J shed 5 bases, and the junction held 14 bases outside the gene matches. The CDR3 region is CASSLGTGGYPNEQYF. In DNA, the CDR3 is TGTGCCAGCAGTCTAGGGACGGGAGGGTACCCCAACGAGCAGTACTTC.

This clonotype was recorded many times. The V and J genes are TRBV27 and TRBJ2-1, with a weak D call TRBD1 (6 bases). Germline V gives CDR1 MNHEY, CDR2 SMNVEV (reference sequence). This CDR3 spans 16 amino acids. Deletions cut 7 bases from V and 8 bases from J, with 24 bases between. The CDR3 region is CASKRPYRDRGDEQFF. CDR3 nucleotides: TGTGCCAGCAAACGACCCTACAGGGATCGGGGTGATGAGCAGTTCTTC.

There are many counts of this clonotype. This chain connects TRBV7-2 to TRBJ2-7; D gene ambiguous. Per the germline V gene, CDR1 is SGHTA and CDR2 is FQGNSA. V dropped 2 bases and J dropped 6 bases, with 17 bases sitting between them. The CDR3 spans 15 residues. Here the CDR3 DNA reads TGTGCCAGCAGCTTAAGTGAGGCAGCACTCTCCGAGCAGTACTTC. Translated, it gives CASSLSEAALSEQYF.

This clonotype was detected ten times or more. The J gene is TRBJ2-2, the V gene TRBV6-2 or TRBV6-3, with D uncertain. The CDR3 sequence is 14 residues long. V gave up 6 bases and J gave up 6 bases, with 14 bases separating them. In germline, CDR1 is MNHEY, CDR2 SVGEGT. DNA of the CDR3: TGTGCCAGCAGCCCCACCGAGGTGGCCGGGGAGCTGTTTTTT. It is translated as CASSPTEVAGELFF.

In this sample, this clonotype turned up many times. The J gene is TRBJ2-7, the V gene TRBV7-9; maybe TRBD2 (5 bases). Germline loops: CDR1 SEHNR, CDR2 FQNEAQ (reference sequence). Trimming took 10 bases from V and 2 from J, leaving 9 bases between them. CDR3 length equals 11 residues. The CDR3 DNA is TGTGCCACCCCGGGGACCTACGAGCAGTACTTC. It specifies CATPGTYEQYF.

This clonotype was counted ten times or more. The chain couples TRBV6-2 or TRBV6-3 to TRBJ2-1, with D possibly being TRBD1 or TRBD2 (5 bases each). The CDR3 spans 12 residues. With 2 bases removed from V and 7 bases from J, the gap between germline ends came to 6 bases. Germline-derived CDR1 and CDR2 are MNHEY and SVGEGT. The CDR3 spells CASSYGTNEQFF. CDR3 coding DNA: TGTGCCAGCAGTTACGGGACGAATGAGCAGTTCTTC.

The sample holds many counts of this clonotype. The chain is built from TRBV28 and TRBJ2-7; 8 bases match TRBD1. V shed 8 bases, J shed 3 bases, and the junction held 6 bases outside the gene matches. Looked up from germline, CDR1 is MDHEN and CDR2 is SYDVKM. The CDR3 length is 13 residues. This chain's CDR3 is CASSSTGDYEQYF. CDR3 nucleotide sequence: TGTGCCAGCTCTTCGACAGGGGACTACGAGCAGTACTTC.

At least ten counts were recorded for this clonotype. The V gene is TRBV29-1, the J gene TRBJ2-1, with D hard to call. The CDR3 is 13 residues long. CDR1 is SQVTM, CDR2 ANQGSEA, per germline. The ends were cut back, 4 bases at V and 9 bases at J, with 16 bases in the middle. This CDR3 reads CSVVGARNVEQFF. DNA of the CDR3: TGCAGCGTTGTAGGTGCGAGGAACGTTGAGCAGTTCTTC.

At least ten counts were recorded for this clonotype. The chain couples TRBV29-1 to TRBJ2-1; maybe TRBD1 (5 bases). Germline values: CDR1 SQVTM, CDR2 ANQGSEA. V lost 0 bases to trimming and J lost 5 bases, with 20 bases between them. This CDR3 comprises 17 residues. The CDR3, as DNA: TGCAGCGTTGAAGATCTTGGTAGGGCAGGGTTAGACAATGAGCAGTTCTTC. Encoded protein: CSVEDLGRAGLDNEQFF.

In its sample, this clonotype was seen many times. The chain combines TRBV13 with TRBJ2-3, with D uncertain. V lost 5 bases to trimming and J lost 1 base, with 16 bases between them. Per germline, CDR1 PRHDT and CDR2 FYEKMQ (reference sequence). There are 16 residues in the CDR3. CDR3 in DNA: TGTGCCAGCAGCCCAGGACCAGTTGCGGGCACAGATACGCAGTATTTT. Translating gives CASSPGPVAGTDTQYF. Together with reference TRBV13 and TRBJ2-3, the CDR3 gives the full variable domain: AAGVIQSPRHLIKEKRETATLKCYPIPRHDTVYWYQQGPGQDPQFLISFYEKMQSDKGSIPDRFSAQQFSDYHSELNMSSLELGDSALYFCASSPGPVAGTDTQYFGPGTRLTVL.

Comments on this clonotype: A much larger clone differs by one base, so this may be a read error. The chain has TRBV12-3 or TRBV12-4 and TRBJ2-6; no clear D. This CDR3 has 18 residues. This CDR3 is CASTLDLPASSGANVLTF. In DNA form, the CDR3 reads TGTGCCAGCACTTTAGATCTTCCGGCAAGCTCTGGGGCCAACGTCCTGACTTTC.

This clonotype was observed at least ten times. The rearrangement uses TRBV28 and TRBJ2-5, with TRBD2 identical over 8 bases. Germline CDR1 reads MDHEN; CDR2 reads SYDVKM. The J segment lost 5 bases and the V segment lost 2 bases, leaving 10 bases of the junction unmatched. CDR3 size: 16 residues. As DNA, the CDR3 is TGTGCCAGCAGTTTACCGGGACTAGGTGCTTGGGAGACCCAGTACTTC. Its translation is CASSLPGLGAWETQYF. Combining the CDR3 with reference TRBV28 and TRBJ2-5 gives the whole variable domain DVKVTQSSRYLVKRTGEKVFLECVQDMDHENMFWYRQDPGLGLRLIYFSYDVKMKEKGDIPEGYSVSREKKERFSLILESASTNQTSMYLCASSLPGLGAWETQYFGPGTRLLVL.

This clonotype was counted ten times or more. The V call is TRBV21-1, the J call TRBJ2-1; the table's D call of TRBD2 was not tested on the DNA. TRBV21-1 counts as a pseudogene. The CDR3 contains 16 residues. CDR3 sequence: CASNAPGLAGGHEQFF. DNA for the CDR3: TGTGCCAGCAACGCCCCGGGACTAGCGGGAGGGCATGAGCAGTTCTTC.

This clonotype appeared many times. The chain is built from TRBV4-3 and TRBJ2-1; D remains unclear. The CDR3 runs 16 residues. In germline, CDR1 is LGHNA, CDR2 YSLEER. Trimming stripped 0 bases from V and 6 bases from J, with 15 bases between. CDR3 loop: CASSQDLDPRINEQFF. In DNA form, the CDR3 reads TGCGCCAGCAGCCAAGATCTTGACCCCCGCATCAATGAGCAGTTCTTC.

In this sample, this clonotype turned up many times. This chain uses TRBV9 with TRBJ2-1, with 9 nucleotides matching TRBD2. The germline gives CDR1 SGDLS, CDR2 YYNGEE. Trimming took 0 bases from V and 5 from J; bases not matched to a gene: 9. CDR3 size: 17 residues. Here the CDR3 DNA reads TGTGCCAGCAGCGTAGGAGCCCCCCTAGCGGGGCACAATGAGCAGTTCTTC. It codes for CASSVGAPLAGHNEQFF.

This clonotype turned up a few times. The chain has TRBV6-2 or TRBV6-3 and TRBJ2-5; D unclear. CDR1 is MNHEY and CDR2 is SVGEGT in the germline V gene. With 4 bases removed from V and 1 base from J, the gap between germline ends came to 10 bases. This CDR3 has 14 amino acids. The CDR3 spells CASSSPATQETQYF. The CDR3 DNA reads TGTGCCAGCAGTTCGCCAGCCACCCAAGAGACCCAGTACTTC.

This clonotype has at least ten counts. The gene calls are TRBV7-9 and TRBJ2-1, with TRBD1 matching 9 bases. The CDR3 covers 15 residues. V was clipped by 4 bases and J by 7 bases; unmatched bases: 8. The germline gives CDR1 SEHNR, CDR2 FQNEAQ (reference sequence). The CDR3: CASSSGQGWWNEQFF. The CDR3 DNA sequence: TGTGCCAGCAGCTCTGGACAGGGGTGGTGGAATGAGCAGTTCTTC.

This clonotype has a count of ten or more. The V call is TRBV7-6, the J call TRBJ2-2; 7 bases are shared with TRBD2. V lost 2 bases and J lost 6; bases outside the gene matches: 6. The germline V gene encodes CDR1 SGHVS and CDR2 FNYEAQ. This CDR3 is built from 15 residues. The CDR3: CASSLRPREAGELFF. CDR3 in DNA: TGTGCCAGCAGCTTAAGGCCTCGGGAGGCCGGGGAGCTGTTTTTT.

There are a few counts of this clonotype. The chain recombines TRBV11-2 with TRBJ2-1, with D uncertain. V lost 5 bases, J lost 5 bases, and 4 bases lay in between. Per the germline V gene, CDR1 is SGHAT and CDR2 is FQNNGV. CDR3 length: 11 amino acids. The DNA of the CDR3 is TGTGCCAGCAGCCAGAACAATGAGCAGTTCTTC. Its translation: CASSQNNEQFF.

This clonotype has at least ten counts. The rearrangement uses TRBV21-1 and TRBJ2-7; TRBD2 was called by the table and not checked on the DNA. TRBV21-1 is tagged as a pseudogene. The CDR3 covers 15 residues. CDR3 sequence: CASSNCSGIIPSEDF. The CDR3 bases are TGTGCCAGCAGCAACTGCAGCGGGATTATTCCGAGCGAAGACTTC.

This clonotype was found many times. V and J are TRBV19 and TRBJ2-1; D may match TRBD1 or TRBD2 (5 bases each). This CDR3 has 12 amino acids. Germline V lookup: CDR1 LNHDA, CDR2 SQIVND (reference sequence). Trimming cost V 5 bases and J 10 bases, with 12 bases left between them. The CDR3: CASSPRGLEQFF. CDR3 coding DNA: TGTGCCAGTAGTCCGAGGGGCCTAGAGCAGTTCTTC.

The V and J genes are TRBV15 and TRBJ2-7, with 7 bases lining up with TRBD2. V lost 0 bases and J lost 6; bases outside the gene matches: 11. CDR1 is LNHNV and CDR2 is YYDKDF in the germline V gene (reference sequence). The CDR3 sequence is 16 residues long. CDR3 nucleotide sequence: TGTGCCACCAGCAGAGATCTCCTAGCGGCTCCTAGCGAGCAGTACTTC. As protein: CATSRDLLAAPSEQYF.

In this sample, this clonotype turned up many times. The CDR3 bases are TGTGCCAGCAGCGGCGGGACTAGCGGTTTCAATGAGCAGTTCTTC. Protein: CASSGGTSGFNEQFF. The chain is built from TRBV9 and TRBJ2-1; TRBD2 matches 11 bases. Germline CDR1 is SGDLS and CDR2 is YYNGEE. J lost 6 bases, V lost 3 bases, and 5 bases had no gene match. The CDR3 is 15 amino acids.

This clonotype was recorded many times. The chain joins TRBV7-9 to TRBJ2-1, with 14 bases identical to TRBD2. This CDR3 region has 20 residues. Germline V gene sequence: CDR1 SEHNR, CDR2 FQNEAQ (reference sequence). The J segment lost 8 bases and the V segment lost 5 bases, leaving 20 bases of the junction unmatched. CDR3 bases: TGTGCCAGCAGCCCCGGGACAGGGATTCGACTAGCGGGAGGGCCGGATGAGCAGTTCTTC. Protein product: CASSPGTGIRLAGGPDEQFF.